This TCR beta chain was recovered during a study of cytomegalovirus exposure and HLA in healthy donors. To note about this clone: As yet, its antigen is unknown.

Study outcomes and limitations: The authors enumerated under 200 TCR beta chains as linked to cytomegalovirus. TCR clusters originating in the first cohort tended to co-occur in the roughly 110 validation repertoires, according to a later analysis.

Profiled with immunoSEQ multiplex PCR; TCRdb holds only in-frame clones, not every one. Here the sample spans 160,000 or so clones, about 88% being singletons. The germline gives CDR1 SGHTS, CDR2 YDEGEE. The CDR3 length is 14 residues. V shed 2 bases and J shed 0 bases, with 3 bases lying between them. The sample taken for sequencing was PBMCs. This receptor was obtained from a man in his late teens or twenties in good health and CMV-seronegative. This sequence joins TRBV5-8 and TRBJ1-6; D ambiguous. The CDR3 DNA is TGTGCCAGCAGCTTCGTCTCCTATAATTCACCCCTCCACTTT. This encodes CASSFVSYNSPLHF.